A single sample gave rise to the 9 T cell receptor beta chains below, sequenced in a study of OX40 agonist ivuxolimab in advanced cancers. Some clones are missing from TCRdb's copy, which holds only in-frame ones; the method was immunoSEQ multiplex PCR. This sample has around 74,000 clones; 80% to 90% occur once, and the top ten carry less than 6.5%. Sequencing was performed on CD4+ or CD8+ T cells sorted from blood, taken in a trial of the OX40 agonist ivuxolimab. The receptor source for this set is an adult with an advanced solid tumor such as melanoma, head and neck, liver or kidney cancer.

This chain links TRBV9 with TRBJ1-2, with 8 bases lining up with TRBD1. V dropped 2 bases and J dropped 4; count of bases not matched to a gene: 4. This CDR3 spans 14 amino acids. CDR1 is SGDLS and CDR2 is YYNGEE in the germline V gene. CDR3 sequence reads: CASSVDRGSYGYTF. CDR3 DNA sequence: TGTGCCAGCAGCGTCGACAGGGGAAGCTATGGCTACACCTTC.

CDR3 sequence reads: CASSSLAGGSYEQYF. The CDR3 DNA reads TGTGCCAGCAGCTCACTAGCGGGGGGTTCCTACGAGCAGTACTTC. The chain couples TRBV27 to TRBJ2-7; the match to TRBD2 covers 12 bases. V dropped 6 bases and J dropped 1; count of bases not matched to a gene: 4. Germline assignment: CDR1 MNHEY and CDR2 SMNVEV (reference sequence). The CDR3 consists of 15 residues.

The rearrangement joins TRBV30 to TRBJ2-5; 8 nucleotides agree with TRBD1. In germline, CDR1 is GTSNPN, CDR2 SVGIG (reference sequence). This CDR3 contains 14 residues. V lost 5 bases and J lost 5; bases outside the gene matches: 10. CDR3 sequence (DNA): TGTGCCTGGGGCCTCTACAGGGGGAGGGAGACCCAGTACTTC. The encoded protein is CAWGLYRGRETQYF.

The chain links TRBV10-1 to TRBJ2-3; D remains unclear. The CDR3 has 14 amino acids. The germline V gene encodes CDR1 WNHNN and CDR2 SYGVQD (reference sequence). Trimming pared 0 bases from V and 4 bases from J, leaving 8 bases between. DNA of the CDR3: TGCGCCAGCAGTGAGTCTTTTCCCGCAGATACGCAGTATTTT. Its protein is CASSESFPADTQYF.

This rearrangement joins TRBV9 to TRBJ2-7; 9 bases agree with TRBD2. The CDR3 spans 14 residues. Germline CDR1 SGDLS, CDR2 YYNGEE. V lost 4 bases and J lost 0; bases outside the gene matches: 2. CDR3 amino acids: CASSISGSSYEQYF. The CDR3 bases are TGTGCCAGCAGCATTAGCGGGAGCTCCTACGAGCAGTACTTC.

The rearrangement uses TRBV6-6 and TRBJ1-6; 9 bases are shared with TRBD1. Germline assignment: CDR1 MNHNY and CDR2 SVGAGI (reference sequence). After removal of 10 bases from V and 7 bases from J, the junction contained 5 bases not matched to a gene. This CDR3 is built from 13 residues. Here the CDR3 reads CATGDRDNSPLHF. CDR3 nucleotide sequence: TGTGCCACAGGGGACAGGGACAATTCACCCCTCCACTTT.

The V gene is TRBV7-9, the J gene TRBJ2-2; no clear D. The CDR3 runs 17 residues. Trimming removed 1 base from V and 5 bases from J, with 17 bases in between. Germline CDR1 is SEHNR and CDR2 is FQNEAQ (reference sequence). The CDR3 is CASSLESMPHETGELFF. As DNA, the CDR3 is TGTGCCAGCAGCTTAGAAAGTATGCCCCATGAAACCGGGGAGCTGTTTTTT. Combining the CDR3 with reference TRBV7-9 and TRBJ2-2 gives the whole variable domain DTGVSQNPRHKITKRGQNVTFRCDPISEHNRLYWYRQTLGQGPEFLTYFQNEAQLEKSRLLSDRFSAERPKGSFSTLEIQRTEQGDSAMYLCASSLESMPHETGELFFGEGSRLTVL.

For this clone: The sample holds other DNA sequences that translate to the same CDR3. The V and J genes are TRBV27 and TRBJ2-3; D is undetermined. The CDR3 has 12 amino acids. Trimming removed 3 bases at V and 5 bases at J, with 6 bases between. Germline CDR1 and CDR2: MNHEY and SMNVEV (reference sequence). For the CDR3, the DNA is TGTGCCAGCAGTTTCCGCGGAGATACGCAGTATTTT. Its protein product is CASSFRGDTQYF.

The CDR3 loop is CASSPQLADTQYF. The CDR3 DNA follows: TGCGCCAGCAGCCCCCAGCTGGCAGATACGCAGTATTTT. The chain has TRBV5-1 and TRBJ2-3; D uncertain. The CDR3 is 13 residues long. Germline V gene sequence: CDR1 SGHRS, CDR2 YFSETQ. Trimming took 4 bases from V and 4 from J, leaving 10 bases between them. The whole variable domain, remainder taken from reference TRBV5-1 and TRBJ2-3, is KAGVTQTPRYLIKTRGQQVTLSCSPISGHRSVSWYQQTPGQGLQFLFEYFSETQRNKGNFPGRFSGRQFSNSRSEMNVSTLELGDSALYLCASSPQLADTQYFGPGTRLTVL.